The present T cell receptor (beta chain) was sequenced within a study of blood T cell repertoires in COVID-19. For the study at large: The United States, Italy and Spain supplied acute and convalescent COVID-19 samples.

Per the germline V gene, CDR1 is LGHDT and CDR2 is YNNKEL (reference sequence). V lost 4 bases and J lost 10; bases outside the gene matches: 10. The CDR3 runs to 16 residues. Sequencing used immunoSEQ multiplex PCR; TCRdb keeps in-frame clones, though not all of them. The sample includes roughly 120,000 clones, about nine tenths of them seen just once. In this sample, this clone turned up once. The receptor was derived from a woman aged 70 to 79 with acute or convalescent COVID-19. The material sequenced was peripheral blood. The chain combines TRBV3-1 (or the pseudogene TRBV3-2) with TRBJ1-6, with TRBD1 matching 10 bases. The CDR3 reads CASSPGTGAFGSPLHF. The CDR3 DNA reads as TGTGCCAGCAGCCCCGGGACAGGGGCCTTTGGGTCACCCCTCCACTTT.